This T cell receptor beta chain was obtained from a study of cytotoxic CD8 clonotypes in ibrutinib-treated CLL. TCRdb's copy holds only in-frame clones and misses some; the assay was immunoSEQ multiplex PCR. The table includes approximately 340,000 clones, roughly 70% detected once. The germline CDR1 and CDR2 sequences are MGHDK and SYGVNS. V lost 4 bases, J lost 6 bases, and 9 bases lay in between. This CDR3 is 12 amino acids long. Sequences were derived from PBMCs, sampled after 36 months of ibrutinib treatment. The genes are TRBV25-1 and TRBJ1-2; D is possibly TRBD1 (6 bases). This receptor was obtained from a human donor with chronic lymphocytic leukemia. The CDR3 region has the DNA TGTGCCAGCAGTGCCAGACAGGATGGCTACACCTTC. Amino acids: CASSARQDGYTF.